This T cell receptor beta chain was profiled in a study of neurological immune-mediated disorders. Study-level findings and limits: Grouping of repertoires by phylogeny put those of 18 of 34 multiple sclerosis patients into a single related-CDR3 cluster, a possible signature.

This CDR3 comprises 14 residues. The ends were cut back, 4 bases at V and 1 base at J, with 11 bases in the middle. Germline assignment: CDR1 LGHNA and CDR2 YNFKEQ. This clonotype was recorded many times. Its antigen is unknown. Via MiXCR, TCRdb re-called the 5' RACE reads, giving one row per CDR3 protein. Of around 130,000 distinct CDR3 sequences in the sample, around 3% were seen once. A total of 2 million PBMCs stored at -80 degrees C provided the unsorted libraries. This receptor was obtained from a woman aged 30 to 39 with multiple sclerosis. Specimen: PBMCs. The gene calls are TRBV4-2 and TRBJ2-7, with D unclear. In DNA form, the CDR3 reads TGTGCCAGCAGCCCCCAGACCGATTCCTACGAGCAGTACTTC. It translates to CASSPQTDSYEQYF.